These 16 T cell receptor beta chains originate from one sample sequenced in a study of T cell responses to AZD1222 COVID-19 vaccine. Generated by immunoSEQ multiplex PCR, the TCRdb table keeps only in-frame clones and is missing some. This table has under 150,000 clones, 88% appearing once. This material consisted of peripheral blood, taken on day 0 of AZD1222 vaccination. Receptors originate from an adult in good health.

V gene TRBV19 combines with J gene TRBJ1-1, with 9 bases matching TRBD1. Trimming at V came to 4 bases and at J to 9 bases, leaving 6 bases not matched to a gene. Germline V gene data show CDR1 as LNHDA and CDR2 as SQIVND (reference sequence). The CDR3 loop spans 13 amino acids. Written as DNA, the CDR3 is TGTGCCAGTAGTACTAGGGACAGGGCCAAAGCTTTCTTT. Translated, it gives CASSTRDRAKAFF.

The V gene is TRBV6-5, the J gene TRBJ1-3; TRBD1 might be the D (5 bases). Germline values: CDR1 MNHEY, CDR2 SVGAGI. The CDR3 length is 14 residues. The ends were cut back, 4 bases at V and 4 bases at J, with 11 bases in the middle. CDR3 DNA sequence: TGTGCCAGCAGTTCTCAGACAGTAGGAAACACCATATATTTT. Amino acids: CASSSQTVGNTIYF.

The rearrangement joins TRBV9 to TRBJ1-3; D may be TRBD1 (5 bases). Trimming took off 0 bases at V and 3 bases at J, with 13 bases between the two ends. Germline CDR1 and CDR2: SGDLS and YYNGEE. The CDR3 spans 16 residues. CDR3 amino acids: CASSVDMGRFGNTIYF. Here the CDR3 DNA reads TGTGCCAGCAGCGTAGATATGGGGCGCTTTGGAAACACCATATATTTT.

J is TRBJ2-5 and V is TRBV6-2 or TRBV6-3; weak D call: TRBD2 (5 bases). The CDR3 extends over 16 amino acids. Trimming took 2 bases from V and 0 from J, leaving 13 bases between them. Germline CDR1 is MNHEY and CDR2 is SVGEGT. As DNA, the CDR3 is TGTGCCAGCAGTTACGGAGGAGCGGCTCACCAAGAGACCCAGTACTTC. Its translation: CASSYGGAAHQETQYF.

In its sample, this clone is medium-sized. V usage is TRBV5-1 and J usage is TRBJ1-1, with a possible D match to TRBD1 (5 bases). Per germline, CDR1 SGHRS and CDR2 YFSETQ. V lost 4 bases and J 7 bases, leaving 14 bases between the germline ends. CDR3 length equals 13 residues. Written as DNA, the CDR3 is TGCGCCAGCAGCCCCGAAGGGGAGGGTGAAGCTTTCTTT. It encodes CASSPEGEGEAFF.

The gene calls are TRBV5-6 and TRBJ1-2; D is uncertain. Trimming left V 0 bases short and J 4 bases short, with 16 bases between. Per the germline V gene, CDR1 is SGHDT and CDR2 is YYEEEE. The CDR3 runs to 16 residues. The chain's CDR3 is CASSLEFDRAPYGYTF. CDR3 coding DNA: TGTGCCAGCAGCTTGGAATTCGACCGAGCCCCCTATGGCTACACCTTC.

V and J are TRBV11-2 and TRBJ2-5, with D hard to call. Germline values: CDR1 SGHAT, CDR2 FQNNGV. V gave up 6 bases and J gave up 4 bases, with 12 bases separating them. The CDR3 length is 13 residues. The CDR3 nucleotides are TGTGCCAGCAGACCCCTAGGTTCAGAGACCCAGTACTTC. Translating it yields CASRPLGSETQYF.

The rearrangement links TRBV19 to TRBJ1-2, with 9 bases fitting TRBD1. The CDR3 sequence is 14 residues long. Germline trimming cut 7 bases from V and 3 bases from J; bases unmatched to any gene: 6. Germline V gives CDR1 LNHDA, CDR2 SQIVND (reference sequence). The CDR3 sequence is CASTPDRGDYGYTF. Here the CDR3 DNA reads TGTGCCAGTACCCCGGACAGGGGCGACTATGGCTACACCTTC.

V usage is TRBV6-5 and J usage is TRBJ2-7; TRBD2 matches 9 bases. Trimming took 7 bases from V and 6 from J; bases not matched to a gene: 10. There are 14 residues in the CDR3. Germline-derived CDR1 and CDR2 are MNHEY and SVGAGI. The CDR3 DNA reads as TGTGCCAGCACTAATCGCGGGGGGGCGGGCGAGCAGTACTTC. Translation gives CASTNRGGAGEQYF.

The CDR3 coding sequence is TGTGCCAGCAGCTTAGTAGTAAGGAGCACTGAAGCTTTCTTT. Encoded protein: CASSLVVRSTEAFF. This chain connects TRBV7-2 to TRBJ1-1; D is unclear. The germline V and J ends were trimmed by 1 base and 4 bases, with 10 bases remaining between them. The V gene's germline CDR1 is SGHTA and CDR2 FQGNSA. There are 14 residues in the CDR3.

The chain links TRBV6-5 to TRBJ2-7; 9 bases agree with TRBD1. The germline gives CDR1 MNHEY, CDR2 SVGAGI. V shed 6 bases, J shed 6 bases, and the junction held 6 bases outside the gene matches. The CDR3 has 13 residues. DNA for the CDR3: TGTGCCAGCAGCCGTCGGACAGGGGCCGAGCAGTACTTC. This translates into CASSRRTGAEQYF.

There are a few counts of this clone. The CDR3 spells CASSIGVYTGELFF. The CDR3 DNA follows: TGTGCCAGTAGTATCGGAGTTTACACCGGGGAGCTGTTTTTT. The chain links TRBV19 to TRBJ2-2; D unresolved. Germline CDR1 reads LNHDA; CDR2 reads SQIVND (reference sequence). The ends were cut back, 3 bases at V and 3 bases at J, with 8 bases in the middle. This CDR3 is built from 14 residues.

This clone has only one observation. The chain employs TRBV28 and TRBJ2-5; D not resolved. The V and J ends lost 3 bases and 5 bases respectively, with 10 bases between them. This CDR3 region has 13 residues. Germline V lookup: CDR1 MDHEN, CDR2 SYDVKM. CDR3 bases: TGTGCCAGCAGTTTCCCCGCGTCTGAGACCCAGTACTTC. It codes for CASSFPASETQYF.

The CDR3 DNA follows: TGTGCCAGCAGTCAAACAGTAGCGGGGGAGCTGTTTTTT. Translation gives CASSQTVAGELFF. V usage is TRBV12-3 or TRBV12-4 and J usage is TRBJ2-2, with a weak D call TRBD2 (5 bases). Trimming left V 5 bases short and J 8 bases short, with 12 bases between. There are 13 residues in the CDR3.

The V and J genes are TRBV3-1 (or the pseudogene TRBV3-2) and TRBJ1-2, with 8 bases matching TRBD1. Germline V gives CDR1 LGHDT, CDR2 YNNKEL (reference sequence). With 3 bases clipped from V and 9 bases from J, the junction kept 12 bases outside the gene matches. This CDR3 is built from 15 residues. The CDR3 sequence is CASSQGTGGEASYTF. CDR3 bases: TGTGCCAGCAGCCAGGGGACAGGTGGAGAAGCAAGCTACACCTTC.

The rearrangement links TRBV24-1 to TRBJ2-1; TRBD2 is a possible D gene (5 bases). V shed 5 bases and J shed 2 bases, with 15 bases lying between them. From germline, CDR1 is KGHDR and CDR2 SFDVKD. The CDR3 has 16 amino acids. CDR3 nucleotides: TGTGCCACCAGTGCTAAAGGACCAGCGGCCTACAATGAGCAGTTCTTC. Encoded protein: CATSAKGPAAYNEQFF.